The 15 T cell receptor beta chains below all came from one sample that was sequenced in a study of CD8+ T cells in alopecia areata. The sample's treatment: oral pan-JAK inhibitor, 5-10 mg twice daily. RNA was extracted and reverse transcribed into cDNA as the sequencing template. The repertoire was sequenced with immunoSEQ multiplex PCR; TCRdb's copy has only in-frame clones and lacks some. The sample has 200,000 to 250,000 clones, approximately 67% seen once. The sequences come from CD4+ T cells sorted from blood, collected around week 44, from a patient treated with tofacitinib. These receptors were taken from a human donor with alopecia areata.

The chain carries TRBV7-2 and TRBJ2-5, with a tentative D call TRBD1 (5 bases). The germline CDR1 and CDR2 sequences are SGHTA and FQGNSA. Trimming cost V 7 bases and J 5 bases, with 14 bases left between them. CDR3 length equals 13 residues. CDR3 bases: TGTGCCAGCACCACCTGGGGCGTGGAGACCCAGTACTTC. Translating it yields CASTTWGVETQYF. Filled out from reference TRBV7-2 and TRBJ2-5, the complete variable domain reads GAGVSQSPSNKVTEKGKDVELRCDPISGHTALYWYRQSLGQGLEFLIYFQGNSAPDKSGLPSDRFSAERTGGSVSTLTIQRTQQEDSAVYLCASTTWGVETQYFGPGTRLLVL.

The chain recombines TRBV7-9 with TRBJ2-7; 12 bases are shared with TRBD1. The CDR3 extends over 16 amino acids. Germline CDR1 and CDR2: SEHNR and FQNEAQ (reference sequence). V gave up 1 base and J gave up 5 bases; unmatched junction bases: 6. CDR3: CASSLGDRGHGDEQYF. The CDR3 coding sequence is TGTGCCAGCAGCTTAGGGGACAGGGGGCATGGAGACGAGCAGTACTTC. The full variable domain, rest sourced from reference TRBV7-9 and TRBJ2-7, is DTGVSQNPRHKITKRGQNVTFRCDPISEHNRLYWYRQTLGQGPEFLTYFQNEAQLEKSRLLSDRFSAERPKGSFSTLEIQRTEQGDSAMYLCASSLGDRGHGDEQYFGPGTRLTVT.

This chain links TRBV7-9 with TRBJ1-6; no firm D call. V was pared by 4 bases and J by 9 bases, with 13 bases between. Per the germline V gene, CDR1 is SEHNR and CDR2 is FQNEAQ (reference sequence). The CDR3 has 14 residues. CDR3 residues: CASSSPVFASPLHF. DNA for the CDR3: TGTGCCAGCAGCTCCCCGGTCTTTGCTTCACCCCTCCACTTT.

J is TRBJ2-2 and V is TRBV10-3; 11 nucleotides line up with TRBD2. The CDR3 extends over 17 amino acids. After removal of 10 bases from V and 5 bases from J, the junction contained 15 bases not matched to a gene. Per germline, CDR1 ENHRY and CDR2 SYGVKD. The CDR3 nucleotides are TGTGCCACCACCCCATTAGCGGGGGGGCAAGGGACCGGGGAGCTGTTTTTT. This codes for CATTPLAGGQGTGELFF.

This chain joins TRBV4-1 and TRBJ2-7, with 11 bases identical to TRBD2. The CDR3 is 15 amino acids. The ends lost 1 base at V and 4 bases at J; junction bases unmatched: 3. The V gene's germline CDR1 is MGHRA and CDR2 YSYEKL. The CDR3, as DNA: TGCGCCAGCAGCCAAGGACTAGCGGGGCTGTACGAGCAGTACTTC. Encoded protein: CASSQGLAGLYEQYF.

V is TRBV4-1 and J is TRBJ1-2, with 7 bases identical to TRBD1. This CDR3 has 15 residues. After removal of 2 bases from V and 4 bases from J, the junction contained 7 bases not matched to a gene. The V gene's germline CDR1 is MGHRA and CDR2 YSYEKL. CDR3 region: CASSQTPGGTYGYTF. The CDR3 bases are TGCGCCAGCAGCCAAACCCCAGGGGGTACCTATGGCTACACCTTC.

The CDR3 DNA follows: TGTGCCAGCAGCTCGACATGGATCTTAGAAGCTTTCTTT. This sequence encodes CASSSTWILEAFF. The V and J genes are TRBV7-8 and TRBJ1-1; D gene unclear. Germline CDR1 is SGHVS and CDR2 is FQNEAQ. The germline V and J ends were trimmed by 4 bases and 8 bases, with 14 bases remaining between them. The CDR3 contains 13 residues.

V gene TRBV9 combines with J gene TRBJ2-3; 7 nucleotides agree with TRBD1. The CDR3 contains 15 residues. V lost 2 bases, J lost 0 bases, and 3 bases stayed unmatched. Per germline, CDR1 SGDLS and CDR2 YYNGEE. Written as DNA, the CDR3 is TGTGCCAGCAGCGTCGGGACAGCTAGCACAGATACGCAGTATTTT. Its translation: CASSVGTASTDTQYF.

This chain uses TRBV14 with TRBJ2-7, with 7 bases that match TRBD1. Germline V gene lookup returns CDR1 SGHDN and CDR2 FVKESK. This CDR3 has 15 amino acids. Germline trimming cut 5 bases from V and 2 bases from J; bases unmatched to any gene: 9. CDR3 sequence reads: CASSFTTGLAYEQYF. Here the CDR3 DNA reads TGTGCCAGCAGCTTCACGACAGGGCTCGCCTACGAGCAGTACTTC.

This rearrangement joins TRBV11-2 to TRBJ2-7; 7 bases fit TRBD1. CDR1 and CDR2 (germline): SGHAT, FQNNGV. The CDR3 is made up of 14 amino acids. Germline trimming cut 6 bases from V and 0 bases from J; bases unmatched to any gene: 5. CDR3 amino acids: CASSEDRDSYEQYF. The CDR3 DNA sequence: TGTGCCAGCAGTGAAGACAGGGACTCCTACGAGCAGTACTTC.

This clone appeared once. CDR3 nucleotide sequence: TGCGCCAGCAGCTCCGGACGGAACCCGACAGATACGCAGTATTTT. This gives the protein CASSSGRNPTDTQYF. This rearrangement joins TRBV5-1 to TRBJ2-3, with unresolved D. Germline assignment: CDR1 SGHRS and CDR2 YFSETQ. The CDR3 loop spans 15 amino acids. V lost 3 bases and J 3 bases, leaving 14 bases between the germline ends. Full variable domain (outside the CDR3, taken from reference TRBV5-1 and TRBJ2-3): KAGVTQTPRYLIKTRGQQVTLSCSPISGHRSVSWYQQTPGQGLQFLFEYFSETQRNKGNFPGRFSGRQFSNSRSEMNVSTLELGDSALYLCASSSGRNPTDTQYFGPGTRLTVL.

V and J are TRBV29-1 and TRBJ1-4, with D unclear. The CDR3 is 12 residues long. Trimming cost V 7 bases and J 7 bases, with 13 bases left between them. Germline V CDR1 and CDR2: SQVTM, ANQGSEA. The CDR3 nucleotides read TGCAGCGCTATAACAAAAGGTGAAAAACTGTTTTTT. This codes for CSAITKGEKLFF. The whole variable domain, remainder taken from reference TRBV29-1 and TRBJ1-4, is SAVISQKPSRDICQRGTSLTIQCQVDSQVTMMFWYRQQPGQSLTLIATANQGSEATYESGFVIDKFPISRPNLTFSTLTVSNMSPEDSSIYLCSAITKGEKLFFGSGTQLSVL.

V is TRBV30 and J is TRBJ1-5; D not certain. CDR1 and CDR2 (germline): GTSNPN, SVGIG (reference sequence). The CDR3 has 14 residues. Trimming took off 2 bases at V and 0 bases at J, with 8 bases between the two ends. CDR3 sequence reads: CAWSLGYSNQPQHF. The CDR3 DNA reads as TGTGCCTGGAGTCTCGGGTATAGCAATCAGCCCCAGCATTTT.

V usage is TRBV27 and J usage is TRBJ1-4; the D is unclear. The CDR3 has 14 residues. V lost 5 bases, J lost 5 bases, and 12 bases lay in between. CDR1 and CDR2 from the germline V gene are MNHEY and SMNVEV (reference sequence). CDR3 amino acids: CASSPYRANEKLFF. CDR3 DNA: TGTGCCAGCAGTCCCTACCGGGCGAATGAAAAACTGTTTTTT.

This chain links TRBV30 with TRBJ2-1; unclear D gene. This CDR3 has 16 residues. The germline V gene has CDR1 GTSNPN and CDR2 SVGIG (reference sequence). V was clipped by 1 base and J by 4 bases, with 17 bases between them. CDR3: CAWSAPRLRLYNEQFF. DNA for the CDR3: TGTGCCTGGAGTGCTCCGAGACTTCGTCTTTACAATGAGCAGTTCTTC.